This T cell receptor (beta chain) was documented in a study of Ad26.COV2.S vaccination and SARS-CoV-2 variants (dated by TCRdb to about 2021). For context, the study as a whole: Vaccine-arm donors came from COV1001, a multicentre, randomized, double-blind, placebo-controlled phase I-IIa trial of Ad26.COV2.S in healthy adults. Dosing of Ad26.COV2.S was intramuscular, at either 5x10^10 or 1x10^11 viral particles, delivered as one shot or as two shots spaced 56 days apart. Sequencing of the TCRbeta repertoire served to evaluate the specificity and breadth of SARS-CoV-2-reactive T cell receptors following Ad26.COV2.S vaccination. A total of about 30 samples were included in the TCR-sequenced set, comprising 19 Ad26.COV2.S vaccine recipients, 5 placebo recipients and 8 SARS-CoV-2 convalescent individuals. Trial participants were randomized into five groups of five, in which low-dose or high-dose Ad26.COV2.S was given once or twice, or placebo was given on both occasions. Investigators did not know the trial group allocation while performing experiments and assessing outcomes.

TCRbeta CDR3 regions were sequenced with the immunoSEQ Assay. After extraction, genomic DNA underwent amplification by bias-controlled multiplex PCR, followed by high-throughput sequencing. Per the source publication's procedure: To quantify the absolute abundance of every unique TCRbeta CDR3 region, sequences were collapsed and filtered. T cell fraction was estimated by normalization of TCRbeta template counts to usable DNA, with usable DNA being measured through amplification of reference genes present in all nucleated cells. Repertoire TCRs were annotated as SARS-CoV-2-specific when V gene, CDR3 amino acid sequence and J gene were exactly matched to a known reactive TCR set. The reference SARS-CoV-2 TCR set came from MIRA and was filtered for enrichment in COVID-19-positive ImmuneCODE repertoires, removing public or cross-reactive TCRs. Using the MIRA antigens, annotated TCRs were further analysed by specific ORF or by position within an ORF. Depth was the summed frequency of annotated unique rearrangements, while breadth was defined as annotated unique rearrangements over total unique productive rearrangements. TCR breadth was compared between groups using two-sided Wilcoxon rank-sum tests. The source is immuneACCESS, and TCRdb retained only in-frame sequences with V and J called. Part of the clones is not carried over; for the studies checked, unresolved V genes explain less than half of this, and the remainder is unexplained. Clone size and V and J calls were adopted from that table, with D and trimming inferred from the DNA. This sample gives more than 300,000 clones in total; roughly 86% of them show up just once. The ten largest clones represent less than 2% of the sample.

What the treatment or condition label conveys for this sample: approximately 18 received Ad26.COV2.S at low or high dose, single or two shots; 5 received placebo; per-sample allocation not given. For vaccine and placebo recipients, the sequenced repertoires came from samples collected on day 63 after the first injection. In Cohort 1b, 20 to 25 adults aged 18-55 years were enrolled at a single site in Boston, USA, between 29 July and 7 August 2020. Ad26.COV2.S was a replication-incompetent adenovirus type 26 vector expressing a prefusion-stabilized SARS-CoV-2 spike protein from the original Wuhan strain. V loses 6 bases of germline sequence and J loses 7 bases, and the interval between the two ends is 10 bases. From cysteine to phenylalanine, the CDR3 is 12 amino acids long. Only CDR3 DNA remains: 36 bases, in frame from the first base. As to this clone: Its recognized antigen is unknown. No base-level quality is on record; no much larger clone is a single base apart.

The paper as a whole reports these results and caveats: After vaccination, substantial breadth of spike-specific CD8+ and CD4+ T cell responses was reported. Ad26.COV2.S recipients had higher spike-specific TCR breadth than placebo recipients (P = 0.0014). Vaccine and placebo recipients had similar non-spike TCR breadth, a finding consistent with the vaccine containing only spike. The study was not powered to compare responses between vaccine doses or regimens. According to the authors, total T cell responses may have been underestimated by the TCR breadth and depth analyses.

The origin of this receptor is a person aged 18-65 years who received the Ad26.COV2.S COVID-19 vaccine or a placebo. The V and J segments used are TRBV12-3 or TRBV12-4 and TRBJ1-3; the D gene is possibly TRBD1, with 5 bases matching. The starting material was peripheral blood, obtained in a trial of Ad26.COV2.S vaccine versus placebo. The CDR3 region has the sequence CASSPRENTIYF. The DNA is TGTGCCAGCAGCCCCAGGGAGAACACCATATATTTT.